Each of the 31 T cell receptor beta chains below was sequenced from the same sample in a study of cytomegalovirus exposure and HLA in healthy donors. Primers for the PCR totalled 60 Vbeta and 13 Jbeta. The assay was immunoSEQ multiplex PCR, and TCRdb's table has in-frame clones only and misses some. This table holds 150,000 to 200,000 clones, over 60% found once. Material for sequencing was PBMCs. These receptors all come from a woman in her 50s in good health and CMV-seropositive.

The J gene is TRBJ2-7, the V gene TRBV7-9; TRBD1 aligns across 9 bases. This CDR3 comprises 15 residues. CDR1 is SEHNR and CDR2 is FQNEAQ in the germline V gene (reference sequence). V shed 3 bases and J 1 base; nucleotides not matched to a gene: 4. The chain's CDR3 is CASSFTGGLSYEQYF. CDR3 sequence (DNA): TGTGCCAGCAGCTTTACAGGGGGCCTGTCCTACGAGCAGTACTTC.

This chain links TRBV4-1 with TRBJ2-3, with 9 bases that match TRBD2. The V segment lost 5 bases and the J segment 6 bases; nucleotides outside the gene matches: 9. CDR3 size: 15 residues. Germline lookup yields CDR1 MGHRA and CDR2 YSYEKL. The CDR3 spells CASSSGASGIDTQYF. In nucleotides, the CDR3 is TGCGCCAGCAGCTCAGGGGCTAGCGGGATTGATACGCAGTATTTT.

This chain connects TRBV21-1 to TRBJ1-5; the D segment call TRBD1 is taken from the table without a DNA check. TRBV21-1 counts as a pseudogene. CDR3 size: 14 residues. The CDR3 nucleotides are TGTGCCAGCAGCAAAGGGGCATCGACGGAAGCCCAGCATTTT. Translating gives CASSKGASTEAQHF.

The gene calls are TRBV6-1 and TRBJ2-5; 7 nucleotides agree with TRBD1. The J call may be wrong; the DNA end is better matched by TRBJ2-7. The CDR3 consists of 13 residues. Per the germline V gene, CDR1 is MNHNS and CDR2 is SASEGT. The CDR3 is CASSVGQFYEQYF. CDR3 DNA: TGTGCCAGCAGTGTGGGACAGTTCTACGAGCAGTACTTC.

This rearrangement joins TRBV28 to TRBJ1-1; D might be TRBD1 (5 bases). Germline assignment: CDR1 MDHEN and CDR2 SYDVKM. V was pared by 3 bases and J by 6 bases, with 11 bases between. CDR3 size: 13 residues. CDR3 in amino acids: CASSFQGAAEAFF. CDR3 nucleotides: TGTGCCAGCAGTTTCCAGGGCGCCGCTGAAGCTTTCTTT.

This chain uses TRBV5-1 with TRBJ2-1; D call uncertain. Looked up from germline, CDR1 is SGHRS and CDR2 is YFSETQ. Deletions cut 3 bases from V and 4 bases from J, with 8 bases between. The CDR3 is made up of 13 amino acids. The CDR3 loop is CASSSSRYNEQFF. The CDR3 DNA is TGCGCCAGCAGCTCCTCCAGATACAATGAGCAGTTCTTC.

This chain connects TRBV4-3 to TRBJ2-7; 12 bases align to TRBD2. The CDR3 is 15 residues long. V lost 3 bases and J lost 0; bases outside the gene matches: 0. Germline assignment: CDR1 LGHNA and CDR2 YSLEER. As DNA, the CDR3 is TGCGCCAGCAGCCAGGGACTAGCGGGCTCCTACGAGCAGTACTTC. Protein sequence: CASSQGLAGSYEQYF.

This clone was detected a few times. This chain joins TRBV5-8 and TRBJ2-1, with 7 nucleotides matching TRBD1. CDR1 and CDR2 (germline): SGHTS, YDEGEE. V was pared by 4 bases and J by 0 bases, with 4 bases of the junction left unmatched. The CDR3 covers 15 residues. CDR3 residues: CASSKGQPSYNEQFF. CDR3 DNA: TGTGCCAGCAGCAAGGGACAGCCCTCCTACAATGAGCAGTTCTTC.

V and J are TRBV5-3 and TRBJ2-7, with 7 bases that match TRBD1. TRBV5-3 is placed among ORFs of uncertain function. This CDR3 comprises 18 residues. J was trimmed by 4 bases and V by 3 bases; bases with no gene match: 19. In nucleotides, the CDR3 is TGTGCCAGAAGCTCTAAGCCCGCAAGACAGGGAGAAGAATACGAGCAGTACTTC. Translation gives CARSSKPARQGEEYEQYF.

The genes are TRBV6-5 and TRBJ2-3; 9 bases fit TRBD2. The CDR3 is 14 residues long. CDR1 and CDR2 from the germline V gene are MNHEY and SVGAGI. V dropped 4 bases and J dropped 4; count of bases not matched to a gene: 3. CDR3 residues: CASSLRGGSDTQYF. CDR3 bases: TGTGCCAGCAGTTTGCGGGGGGGCTCAGATACGCAGTATTTT.

This chain links TRBV10-3 with TRBJ1-5; 9 nucleotides align to TRBD1. The CDR3 is 12 residues long. J was trimmed by 10 bases and V by 6 bases; bases with no gene match: 4. Germline CDR1 ENHRY, CDR2 SYGVKD. This CDR3 is CAIRGQGGPQHF. The CDR3 bases are TGTGCCATCAGGGGACAGGGCGGTCCCCAGCATTTT.

The J gene is TRBJ2-7, the V gene TRBV9, with 13 nucleotides matching TRBD2. The CDR3 has 16 amino acids. Germline lookup yields CDR1 SGDLS and CDR2 YYNGEE. The V and J ends lost 4 bases and 2 bases, in that order; junction bases with no gene match: 6. The CDR3 coding sequence is TGTGCCAGCAGCCTCCGTGGGACTAGCGGGGCCTACGAGCAGTACTTC. Residues: CASSLRGTSGAYEQYF.

The rearrangement joins TRBV30 to TRBJ1-6, with TRBD1 matching 7 bases. The V and J ends lost 5 bases and 4 bases, in that order; junction bases with no gene match: 8. The CDR3 contains 15 residues. The germline CDR1 and CDR2 sequences are GTSNPN and SVGIG (reference sequence). The CDR3 loop is CAWSGQATYNSPLHF. CDR3 nucleotides: TGTGCCTGGTCAGGACAGGCGACATATAATTCACCCCTCCACTTT.

This clone was detected only once. The chain joins TRBV2 to TRBJ1-2; no firm D call. The V gene's germline CDR1 is SNHLY and CDR2 FYNNEI. This CDR3 is built from 12 residues. Between the trimmed V and J ends, which lost 4 bases and 8 bases, there was a span of 11 bases. CDR3 DNA sequence: TGTGCCAGCAGTGCCTTGAGAAAGGGCTACACCTTC. It encodes CASSALRKGYTF.

The V gene is TRBV2, the J gene TRBJ2-7, with 7 bases matching TRBD1. Trimming removed 6 bases from V and 2 bases from J; junction bases left unmatched: 10. The CDR3 runs 15 residues. Germline CDR1 and CDR2: SNHLY and FYNNEI. The CDR3 spells CASSVTGTVTYEQYF. CDR3 bases: TGTGCCAGCAGCGTTACCGGGACAGTAACCTACGAGCAGTACTTC.

This chain uses TRBV7-7 with TRBJ2-5; D might be TRBD1 (6 bases). CDR3 length: 14 residues. Germline CDR1 is SSHAT and CDR2 is FNYEAQ (reference sequence). The CDR3 loop is CANSRGGVQETQYF. The CDR3 coding sequence is TGTGCTAACAGCAGGGGTGGCGTCCAAGAGACCCAGTACTTC. The entire variable domain, with the rest obtained from reference TRBV7-7 and TRBJ2-5, is as follows: GAGVSQSPRYKVTKRGQDVTLRCDPISSHATLYWYQQALGQGPEFLTYFNYEAQPDKSGLPSDRFSAERPEGSISTLTIQRTEQRDSAMYRCANSRGGVQETQYFGPGTRLLVL.

This sequence joins TRBV28 and TRBJ2-5; 8 bases are a match to TRBD2. This CDR3 is 18 amino acids long. CDR1 is MDHEN and CDR2 is SYDVKM in the germline V gene. V lost 7 bases to trimming and J lost 2 bases; unmatched junction nucleotides: 18. The CDR3 nucleotides are TGTGCCAGCACCGAATTCATTGCGGGGGGCGGAGGTCAAGAGACCCAGTACTTC. Translation gives CASTEFIAGGGGQETQYF. Full variable domain (outside the CDR3, taken from reference TRBV28 and TRBJ2-5): DVKVTQSSRYLVKRTGEKVFLECVQDMDHENMFWYRQDPGLGLRLIYFSYDVKMKEKGDIPEGYSVSREKKERFSLILESASTNQTSMYLCASTEFIAGGGGQETQYFGPGTRLLVL.

This clone has just one count. J is TRBJ1-5 and V is TRBV19; TRBD1 matches at 8 bases. CDR3 length: 16 amino acids. CDR1 and CDR2 (germline): LNHDA, SQIVND (reference sequence). V was pared by 3 bases and J by 2 bases, with 6 bases of the junction left unmatched. The CDR3 DNA follows: TGTGCCAGTAGTATCTGGTTGGACAGGGGCAATCAGCCCCAGCATTTT. It codes for CASSIWLDRGNQPQHF. Full variable domain (missing parts from reference TRBV19 and TRBJ1-5): DGGITQSPKYLFRKEGQNVTLSCEQNLNHDAMYWYRQDPGQGLRLIYYSQIVNDFQKGDIAEGYSVSREKKESFPLTVTSAQKNPTAFYLCASSIWLDRGNQPQHFGDGTRLSIL.

The rearrangement uses TRBV18 and TRBJ2-1, with 8 positions matching TRBD1. This CDR3 is 16 amino acids long. The J segment lost 3 bases and the V segment lost 3 bases, leaving 7 bases of the junction unmatched. Germline V gene data show CDR1 as KGHSH and CDR2 as LQKENI. The CDR3 DNA reads TGTGCCAGCTCACCCACCGCGGGACAGGTCTACAATGAGCAGTTCTTC. Translated, it gives CASSPTAGQVYNEQFF.

CDR3 in amino acids: CASNRDSSPTDTQYF. Here the CDR3 DNA reads TGTGCCAGCAACCGGGACTCAAGCCCCACAGATACGCAGTATTTT. V and J are TRBV13 and TRBJ2-3; possible D gene TRBD2, 6 bases. V was pared by 7 bases and J by 2 bases, with 16 bases between. The CDR3 is 15 amino acids. CDR1 is PRHDT, CDR2 FYEKMQ, per germline (reference sequence).

The chain joins TRBV27 to TRBJ1-2; D gene unclear. V shed 0 bases and J shed 3 bases, with 14 bases lying between them. CDR1 is MNHEY and CDR2 is SMNVEV in the germline V gene (reference sequence). The CDR3 runs 16 residues. CDR3 bases: TGTGCCAGCAGTTTATCTCGTCGGGGTTATGACTATGGCTACACCTTC. Protein: CASSLSRRGYDYGYTF.

The chain couples TRBV7-9 to TRBJ2-1; 12 bases align to TRBD2. V shed 8 bases and J 7 bases; nucleotides not matched to a gene: 12. The germline V gene encodes CDR1 SEHNR and CDR2 FQNEAQ (reference sequence). This CDR3 is 16 amino acids long. This CDR3 is CASAEGPTSGGNEQFF. CDR3 in DNA: TGTGCCAGCGCAGAAGGCCCGACTAGCGGGGGAAATGAGCAGTTCTTC.

The rearrangement joins TRBV7-8 to TRBJ1-5; D might be TRBD1 (5 bases). This CDR3 spans 17 amino acids. With 3 bases removed from V and 0 bases from J, the gap between germline ends came to 15 bases. The germline gives CDR1 SGHVS, CDR2 FQNEAQ. CDR3 in amino acids: CASSLTTELYSNQPQHF. Here the CDR3 DNA reads TGTGCCAGCAGCTTGACGACAGAACTCTATAGCAATCAGCCCCAGCATTTT.

In this sample, this clone turned up once. J is TRBJ2-7 and V is TRBV5-6; a weak D match, TRBD2 (6 bases). The V end was cut by 5 bases, the J end by 1 base, with 16 bases between. This CDR3 has 15 residues. CDR1 SGHDT and CDR2 YYEEEE come from the germline V gene. The DNA for the CDR3 is TGTGCCAGCAGTCCCGGGAGCAGAGGGTCCTACGAGCAGTACTTC. Translated, it gives CASSPGSRGSYEQYF.

Comment on this clone: An end of the junction does not agree with germline; a read error may underlie this. This chain connects TRBV5-1 to TRBJ1-1; a possible D gene is TRBD1 (6 bases). The CDR3 contains 13 residues. CDR1 and CDR2 from the germline V gene are SGHRS and YFSETQ. CDR3 bases: TGCGCCAGCGGCTTCTCAGGGGACACTGAAGCTTTCTTT. Its protein is CASGFSGDTEAFF.

The chain combines TRBV5-6 with TRBJ1-1; D perhaps matches TRBD1 (5 bases). The V gene lost 0 bases and the J gene lost 3 bases, with 12 bases spanning the gap. The CDR3 covers 15 residues. Germline loops: CDR1 SGHDT, CDR2 YYEEEE. CDR3 region: CASSLGAGPYTEAFF. The DNA for the CDR3 is TGTGCCAGCAGCTTGGGGGCGGGGCCTTACACTGAAGCTTTCTTT.

The gene calls are TRBV7-3 and TRBJ2-1, with D tentatively TRBD2 (6 bases). CDR3 length equals 15 residues. Germline V gene data show CDR1 as SGHTA and CDR2 as FQGTGA. The ends were cut back, 6 bases at V and 0 bases at J, with 12 bases in the middle. CDR3 loop: CASSLAVSSYNEQFF. Here the CDR3 DNA reads TGTGCCAGCAGTTTAGCGGTTAGCTCCTACAATGAGCAGTTCTTC.

The chain joins TRBV19 to TRBJ2-1; TRBD1 aligns across 8 bases. The ends lost 1 base at V and 6 bases at J; junction bases unmatched: 8. Germline CDR1 is LNHDA and CDR2 is SQIVND (reference sequence). This CDR3 is built from 16 residues. The CDR3 here is CASSIGRGQVSNEQFF. CDR3 coding DNA: TGTGCCAGTAGTATAGGCAGGGGGCAAGTCAGCAATGAGCAGTTCTTC.

The chain combines TRBV27 with TRBJ1-1; no clear D gene. The V end lost 3 bases, the J end lost 5 bases, and 13 bases lay between the germline ends. CDR3 length: 14 amino acids. Germline-derived CDR1 and CDR2 are MNHEY and SMNVEV (reference sequence). The CDR3 region is CASSFQYSETEAFF. The CDR3 DNA sequence: TGTGCCAGCAGTTTCCAATATTCGGAGACTGAAGCTTTCTTT.

The CDR3 nucleotides read TGTGCCAGCAGCTTAGAGGGGGGGGCGGCCCTTGGGGAAGCTTTCTTT. The encoded protein is CASSLEGGAALGEAFF. The V gene is TRBV7-6, the J gene TRBJ1-1, with D maybe TRBD1 (6 bases). Germline assignment: CDR1 SGHVS and CDR2 FNYEAQ. The CDR3 covers 16 residues. The V gene lost 1 base and the J gene lost 8 bases, with 20 bases spanning the gap. Combining the CDR3 with reference TRBV7-6 and TRBJ1-1 gives the whole variable domain GAGVSQSPRYKVTKRGQDVALRCDPISGHVSLYWYRQALGQGPEFLTYFNYEAQQDKSGLPNDRFSAERPEGSISTLTIQRTEQRDSAMYRCASSLEGGAALGEAFFGQGTRLTVV.

The chain combines TRBV4-1 with TRBJ2-7; D is undetermined. This CDR3 contains 14 residues. In germline, CDR1 is MGHRA, CDR2 YSYEKL. V was clipped by 0 bases and J by 0 bases, with 6 bases between them. CDR3 nucleotides: TGCGCCAGCAGCCAAGATCTGAGCTCCTACGAGCAGTACTTC. Its protein is CASSQDLSSYEQYF.